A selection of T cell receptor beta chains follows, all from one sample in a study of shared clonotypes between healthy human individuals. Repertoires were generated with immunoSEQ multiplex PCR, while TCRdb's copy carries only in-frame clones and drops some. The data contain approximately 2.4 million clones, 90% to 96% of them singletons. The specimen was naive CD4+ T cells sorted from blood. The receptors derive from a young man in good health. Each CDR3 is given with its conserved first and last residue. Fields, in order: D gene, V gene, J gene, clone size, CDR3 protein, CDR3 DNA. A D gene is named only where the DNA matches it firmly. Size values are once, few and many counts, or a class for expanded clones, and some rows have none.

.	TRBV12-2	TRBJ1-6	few	CASRYLAGKNSPLHF	TGTGCAAGTCGCTACTTGGCGGGGAAGAATTCACCCCTCCACTTT
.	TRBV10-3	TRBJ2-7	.	CAISGAGSSYEQYF	TGTGCCATCAGTGGAGCAGGGAGCTCCTACGAGCAGTACTTC
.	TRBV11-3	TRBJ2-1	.	CASSLVGGVNEQFF	TGTGCCAGCAGCTTAGTGGGCGGGGTCAATGAGCAGTTCTTC
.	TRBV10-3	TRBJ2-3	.	CAISESGGGSTDTQYF	TGTGCCATCAGTGAGTCGGGGGGTGGGAGCACAGATACGCAGTATTTT
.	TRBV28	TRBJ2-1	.	CASSPRQVNEQFF	TGTGCCAGCAGTCCGAGACAGGTCAATGAGCAGTTCTTC
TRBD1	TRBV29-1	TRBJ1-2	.	CSVELGSGGGYGYTF	TGCAGCGTTGAATTGGGGTCAGGGGGCGGCTATGGCTACACCTTC
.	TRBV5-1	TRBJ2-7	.	CASSRTGSGPYEQYF	TGCGCCAGCAGCCGAACAGGGTCGGGACCCTACGAGCAGTACTTC
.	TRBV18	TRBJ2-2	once	CASSPPRGNTGELFF	TGTGCCAGCTCACCACCTCGAGGGAACACCGGGGAGCTGTTTTTT
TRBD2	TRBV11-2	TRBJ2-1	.	CASSSGLAGVLNEQFF	TGTGCCAGCAGCTCGGGACTAGCGGGGGTCCTAAATGAGCAGTTCTTC
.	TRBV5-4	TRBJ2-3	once	CASSVDWISTDTQYF	TGTGCCAGCAGCGTGGACTGGATAAGCACAGATACGCAGTATTTT
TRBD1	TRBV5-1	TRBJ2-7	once	CASSPRTGNSYEQYF	TGCGCCAGCAGCCCCCGGACAGGGAACTCCTACGAGCAGTACTTC
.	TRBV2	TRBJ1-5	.	CASSLTGWPQHF	TGTGCCAGCAGCCTCACAGGGTGGCCCCAGCATTTT
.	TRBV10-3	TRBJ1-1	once	CAISDSAGRMTEAFF	TGTGCCATCAGTGATTCAGCGGGGAGGATGACTGAAGCTTTCTTT
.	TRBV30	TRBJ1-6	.	CAWSGADGNSPLHF	TGTGCCTGGAGTGGGGCGGACGGCAATTCACCCCTCCACTTT
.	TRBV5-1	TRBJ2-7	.	CASSLVGPGIEQYF	TGCGCCAGCAGCTTGGTTGGGCCTGGCATCGAGCAGTACTTC
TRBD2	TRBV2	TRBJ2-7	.	CASSGSGGAGIHEQYF	TGTGCCAGCAGTGGAAGCGGGGGGGCCGGGATCCACGAGCAGTACTTC
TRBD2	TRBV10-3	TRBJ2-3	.	CATSPNAGGRTDTQYF	TGTGCCACCTCCCCAAACGCGGGAGGACGGACAGATACGCAGTATTTT
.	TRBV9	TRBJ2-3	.	CASSVAHSTDTQYF	TGTGCCAGCAGCGTAGCTCATAGCACAGATACGCAGTATTTT
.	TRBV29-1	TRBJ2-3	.	CSVDLFPDTQYF	TGCAGCGTTGATTTGTTTCCAGATACGCAGTATTTT
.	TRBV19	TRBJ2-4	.	CASSDANLGDIQYF	TGTGCCAGTAGTGACGCCAACTTAGGGGACATTCAGTACTTC
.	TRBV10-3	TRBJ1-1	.	CAISEAQQYTEAFF	TGTGCCATCAGTGAGGCTCAGCAGTACACTGAAGCTTTCTTT
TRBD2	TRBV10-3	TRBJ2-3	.	CASSGLQDSTDTQYF	TGTGCCAGCTCGGGACTACAAGACTCCACAGATACGCAGTATTTT
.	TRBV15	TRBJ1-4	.	CATSRDRGANEKLFF	TGTGCCACCAGCAGAGATCGGGGGGCTAATGAAAAACTGTTTTTT
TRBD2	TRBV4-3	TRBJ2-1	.	CASSQSRGGPHNEQFF	TGCGCCAGCAGCCAAAGTCGGGGAGGGCCTCATAATGAGCAGTTCTTC
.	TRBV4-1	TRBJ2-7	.	CASSQDEARSYEQYF	TGCGCCAGCAGCCAAGACGAGGCACGTAGCTACGAGCAGTACTTC
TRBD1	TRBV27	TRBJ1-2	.	CASSGPGTGGNGYTF	TGTGCCAGCAGCGGGCCCGGGACAGGGGGCAATGGCTACACCTTC
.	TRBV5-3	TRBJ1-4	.	CARSLDEKLFF	TGTGCCAGAAGCTTGGATGAAAAACTGTTTTTT
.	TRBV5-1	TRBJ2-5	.	CASSLITSRAETQYF	TGCGCCAGCAGCTTGATCACTAGCAGGGCAGAGACCCAGTACTTC
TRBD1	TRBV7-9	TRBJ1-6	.	CASSLQGDNSPLHF	TGTGCCAGCAGCTTACAGGGGGATAATTCACCCCTCCACTTT
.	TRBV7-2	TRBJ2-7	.	CASSPEGASYEQYF	TGTGCCAGCAGCCCGGAAGGGGCCTCCTACGAGCAGTACTTC